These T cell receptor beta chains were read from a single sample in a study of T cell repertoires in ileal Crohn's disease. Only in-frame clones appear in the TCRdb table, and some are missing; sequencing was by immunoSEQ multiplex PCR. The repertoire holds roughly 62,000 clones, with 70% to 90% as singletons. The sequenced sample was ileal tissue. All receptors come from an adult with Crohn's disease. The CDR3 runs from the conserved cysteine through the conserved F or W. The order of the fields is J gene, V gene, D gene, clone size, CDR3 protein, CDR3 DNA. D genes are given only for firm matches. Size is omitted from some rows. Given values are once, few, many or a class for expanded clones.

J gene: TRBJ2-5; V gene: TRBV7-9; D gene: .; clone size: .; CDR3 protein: CASSGKGGPMQETQYF; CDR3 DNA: TGTGCCAGCAGCGGGAAGGGCGGGCCGATGCAAGAGACCCAGTACTTC
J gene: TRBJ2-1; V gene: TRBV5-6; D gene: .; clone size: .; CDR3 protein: CASSLSGSGSYNEQFF; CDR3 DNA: TGTGCCAGCAGCTTGTCAGGCTCGGGGTCCTACAATGAGCAGTTCTTC
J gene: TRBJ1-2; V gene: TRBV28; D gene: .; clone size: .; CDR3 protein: CASSFPMTWARYGYTF; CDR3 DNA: TGTGCCAGCAGTTTTCCGATGACCTGGGCACGATATGGCTACACCTTC
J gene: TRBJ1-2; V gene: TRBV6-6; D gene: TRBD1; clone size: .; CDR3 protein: CASTGQLAGYTF; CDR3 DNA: TGTGCCAGCACGGGACAGTTAGCTGGCTACACCTTC
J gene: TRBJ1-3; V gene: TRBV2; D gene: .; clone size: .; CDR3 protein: CASSSGGGSGNTIYF; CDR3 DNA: TGTGCCAGCTCCAGCGGGGGGGGCTCTGGAAACACCATATATTTT
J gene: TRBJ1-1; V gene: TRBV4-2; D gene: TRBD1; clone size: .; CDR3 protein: CASSQDPGEGDRDKTEAFF; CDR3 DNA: TGTGCCAGCAGCCAAGATCCGGGGGAGGGGGACAGGGATAAAACTGAAGCTTTCTTT
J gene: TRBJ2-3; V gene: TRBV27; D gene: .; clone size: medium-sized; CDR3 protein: CASSLSRPDTQYF; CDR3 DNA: TGTGCCAGCAGTTTATCGAGGCCAGATACGCAGTATTTT
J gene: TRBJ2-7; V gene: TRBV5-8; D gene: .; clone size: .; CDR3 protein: CASSLVHNYEQYF; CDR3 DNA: TGTGCCAGCAGCTTGGTACATAACTACGAGCAGTACTTC
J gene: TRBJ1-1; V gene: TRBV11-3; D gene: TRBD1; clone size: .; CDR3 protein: CASSSRDSMNTEAFF; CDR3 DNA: TGTGCCAGCAGCTCGAGGGACAGCATGAACACTGAAGCTTTCTTT
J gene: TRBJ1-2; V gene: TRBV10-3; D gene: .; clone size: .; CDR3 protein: CATTRGGPGDGYTF; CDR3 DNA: TGTGCCACCACTAGGGGGGGCCCCGGGGATGGCTACACCTTC
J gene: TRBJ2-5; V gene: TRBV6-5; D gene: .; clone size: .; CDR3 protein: CASSYSTRETQYF; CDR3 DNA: TGTGCCAGCAGTTACTCAACTCGGGAGACCCAGTACTTC
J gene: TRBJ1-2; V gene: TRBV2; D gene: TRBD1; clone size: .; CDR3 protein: CASRRDLDRDRLGYTF; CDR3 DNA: TGTGCCAGCAGGAGGGACCTTGACAGGGATCGGCTTGGCTACACCTTC
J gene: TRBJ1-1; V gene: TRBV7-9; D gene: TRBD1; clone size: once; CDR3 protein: CASSYQTGGTEAFF; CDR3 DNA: TGTGCCAGCAGCTATCAGACAGGGGGCACTGAAGCTTTCTTT
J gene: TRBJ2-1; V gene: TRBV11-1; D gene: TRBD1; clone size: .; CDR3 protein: CASSLGDRDSEQFF; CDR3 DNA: TGTGCCAGCAGCTTAGGAGACAGGGATTCTGAGCAGTTCTTC
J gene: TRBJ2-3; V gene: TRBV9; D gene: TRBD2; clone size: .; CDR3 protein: CASSVGSGRVGTDTQYF; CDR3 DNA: TGTGCCAGCAGCGTGGGTAGCGGGAGGGTGGGGACGGATACGCAGTATTTT